Listed below are T cell receptor beta chains from one sample, sequenced in a study of T cell responses to AZD1222 COVID-19 vaccine. Libraries were prepared by immunoSEQ multiplex PCR; TCRdb keeps only in-frame clonotypes and omits some of them. The sample has over 130,000 clones; roughly 93% are singletons. The sample consisted of peripheral blood, taken 28 days after the second AZD1222 dose. All receptors derive from an adult who received the AZD1222 COVID-19 vaccine. Both conserved end residues are part of each CDR3. The size field is filled for only some rows; it gives once, few, many or a size class.

J gene: TRBJ1-1; clone size: NA; V gene: TRBV7-2; CDR3 length: 14; CDR3 protein: CASSPSPGTGEAFF
J gene: TRBJ2-2; clone size: NA; V gene: TRBV2; CDR3 length: 16; CDR3 protein: CASSDPGLPNTGELFF
J gene: TRBJ2-5; clone size: NA; V gene: TRBV25-1; CDR3 length: 15; CDR3 protein: CASSPFEGDVETQYF
J gene: TRBJ2-7; clone size: NA; V gene: TRBV2; CDR3 length: 15; CDR3 protein: CASSGTSGSRYEQYF
J gene: TRBJ2-1; clone size: NA; V gene: TRBV7-2; CDR3 length: 16; CDR3 protein: CASRRQGSSSYNEQFF
J gene: TRBJ2-7; clone size: NA; V gene: TRBV2; CDR3 length: 15; CDR3 protein: CASSSGSYTTYEQYF
J gene: TRBJ1-3; clone size: NA; V gene: TRBV6-2/TRBV6-3; CDR3 length: 17; CDR3 protein: CASSPHQDRGRGNTIYF
J gene: TRBJ2-5; clone size: NA; V gene: TRBV11-3; CDR3 length: 14; CDR3 protein: CASSVGHQQETQYF
J gene: TRBJ2-1; clone size: NA; V gene: TRBV3-1/TRBV3-2; CDR3 length: 16; CDR3 protein: CASSMERERFNNEQFF
J gene: TRBJ1-2; clone size: once; V gene: TRBV27; CDR3 length: 16; CDR3 protein: CASSPDGGRGIYGYTF
J gene: TRBJ2-3; clone size: once; V gene: TRBV2; CDR3 length: 14; CDR3 protein: CASGTSGRADTQYF
J gene: TRBJ2-5; clone size: once; V gene: TRBV28; CDR3 length: 14; CDR3 protein: CASSSGGEGETQYF
J gene: TRBJ1-2; clone size: NA; V gene: TRBV5-6; CDR3 length: 15; CDR3 protein: CASSLDEDWNYGYTF
J gene: TRBJ1-6; clone size: NA; V gene: TRBV6-4; CDR3 length: 16; CDR3 protein: CASSDSPGQGNSPLHF
J gene: TRBJ1-1; clone size: NA; V gene: TRBV6-1; CDR3 length: 12; CDR3 protein: CASSEGSLEAFF
J gene: TRBJ1-1; clone size: NA; V gene: TRBV28; CDR3 length: 15; CDR3 protein: CASSLGLTGYDEAFF
J gene: TRBJ1-5; clone size: NA; V gene: TRBV30; CDR3 length: 14; CDR3 protein: CAWSTGRANGPQHF
J gene: TRBJ2-1; clone size: NA; V gene: TRBV19; CDR3 length: 17; CDR3 protein: CASSTPRTSGGANEQFF
J gene: TRBJ1-6; clone size: NA; V gene: TRBV6-1; CDR3 length: 14; CDR3 protein: CASSEDREGSPLHF
J gene: TRBJ2-7; clone size: NA; V gene: TRBV4-2; CDR3 length: 15; CDR3 protein: CASSQERQGSYEQYF
J gene: TRBJ1-3; clone size: NA; V gene: TRBV5-5; CDR3 length: 14; CDR3 protein: CASSLEGSTNTIYF
J gene: TRBJ1-4; clone size: NA; V gene: TRBV19; CDR3 length: 14; CDR3 protein: CASSYSATNEKLFF
J gene: TRBJ1-3; clone size: NA; V gene: TRBV10-2; CDR3 length: 15; CDR3 protein: CASNPGYYSGNTIYF
J gene: TRBJ2-2; clone size: few; V gene: TRBV6-5; CDR3 length: 12; CDR3 protein: CASSYSTGELFF
J gene: TRBJ1-2; clone size: few; V gene: TRBV18; CDR3 length: 15; CDR3 protein: CASSPLDRPNYGYTF
J gene: TRBJ2-3; clone size: few; V gene: TRBV7-8; CDR3 length: 14; CDR3 protein: CASSRMTSTDTQYF
J gene: TRBJ1-1; clone size: NA; V gene: TRBV3-1/TRBV3-2; CDR3 length: 15; CDR3 protein: CASSFDRGLNTEAFF
J gene: TRBJ1-5; clone size: NA; V gene: TRBV30; CDR3 length: 14; CDR3 protein: CAWSLTGGNQPQHF
J gene: TRBJ2-5; clone size: NA; V gene: TRBV11-2; CDR3 length: 15; CDR3 protein: CASSVPFRGAETQYF
J gene: TRBJ1-2; clone size: NA; V gene: TRBV18; CDR3 length: 16; CDR3 protein: CASSPPGRGTNYGYTF
J gene: TRBJ1-5; clone size: NA; V gene: TRBV7-2; CDR3 length: 14; CDR3 protein: CASSPMTEKEPQHF
J gene: TRBJ2-1; clone size: NA; V gene: TRBV9; CDR3 length: 15; CDR3 protein: CASSVRRVPADEQFF
J gene: TRBJ2-5; clone size: NA; V gene: TRBV11-2; CDR3 length: 17; CDR3 protein: CASTQRGLAGGPETQYF
J gene: TRBJ2-7; clone size: NA; V gene: TRBV19; CDR3 length: 11; CDR3 protein: CASSTHYEQYF
J gene: TRBJ1-1; clone size: NA; V gene: TRBV6-6; CDR3 length: 15; CDR3 protein: CASSYSTVPYTEAFF
J gene: TRBJ2-5; clone size: once; V gene: TRBV6-2/TRBV6-3; CDR3 length: 13; CDR3 protein: CASSPEGKETQYF
J gene: TRBJ2-4; clone size: once; V gene: TRBV3-1/TRBV3-2; CDR3 length: 12; CDR3 protein: CASSFGRNIQYF
J gene: TRBJ1-2; clone size: NA; V gene: TRBV5-6; CDR3 length: 16; CDR3 protein: CASSHPGGTSNYGYTF
J gene: TRBJ2-2; clone size: once; V gene: TRBV24-1; CDR3 length: 12; CDR3 protein: CATSEITGELFF
J gene: TRBJ1-4; clone size: NA; V gene: TRBV5-1; CDR3 length: 16; CDR3 protein: CASSSGGSLGREKLFF
J gene: TRBJ2-1; clone size: NA; V gene: TRBV28; CDR3 length: 12; CDR3 protein: CARATGFNEQFF
J gene: TRBJ2-7; clone size: once; V gene: TRBV7-8; CDR3 length: 16; CDR3 protein: CASSSLTSGRAYEQYF
J gene: TRBJ1-2; clone size: NA; V gene: TRBV12-3/TRBV12-4; CDR3 length: 12; CDR3 protein: CASSFGLLGYTF
J gene: TRBJ2-1; clone size: NA; V gene: TRBV6-2/TRBV6-3; CDR3 length: 13; CDR3 protein: CASSLGFYNEQFF
J gene: TRBJ1-1; clone size: few; V gene: TRBV4-3; CDR3 length: 13; CDR3 protein: CASSLARNTEAFF
J gene: TRBJ2-1; clone size: NA; V gene: TRBV19; CDR3 length: 18; CDR3 protein: CASSMTGEWEWVYNEQFF
J gene: TRBJ1-3; clone size: NA; V gene: TRBV6-5; CDR3 length: 15; CDR3 protein: CASSSTVSSGNTIYF
J gene: TRBJ1-2; clone size: NA; V gene: TRBV2; CDR3 length: 15; CDR3 protein: CASSDLEVGIIGYTF
J gene: TRBJ1-5; clone size: NA; V gene: TRBV19; CDR3 length: 14; CDR3 protein: CASSIPQGRQPQHF
J gene: TRBJ1-2; clone size: once; V gene: TRBV5-6; CDR3 length: 14; CDR3 protein: CASSLGGRNYGYTF
J gene: TRBJ1-2; clone size: NA; V gene: TRBV11-2; CDR3 length: 15; CDR3 protein: CASSTSQGTNYGYTF